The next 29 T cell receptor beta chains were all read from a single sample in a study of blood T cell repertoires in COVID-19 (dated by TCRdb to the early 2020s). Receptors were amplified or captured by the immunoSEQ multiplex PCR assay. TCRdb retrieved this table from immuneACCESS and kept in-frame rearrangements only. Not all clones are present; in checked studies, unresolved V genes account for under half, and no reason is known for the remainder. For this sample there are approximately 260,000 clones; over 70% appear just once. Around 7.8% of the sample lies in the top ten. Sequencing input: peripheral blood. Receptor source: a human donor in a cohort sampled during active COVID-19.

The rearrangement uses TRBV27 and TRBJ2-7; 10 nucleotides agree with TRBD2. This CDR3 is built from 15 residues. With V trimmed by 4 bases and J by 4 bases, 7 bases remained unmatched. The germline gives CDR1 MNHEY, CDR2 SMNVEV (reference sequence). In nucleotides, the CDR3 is TGTGCCAGCAGTTCAGCACGGGGACTAGCGTACGAGCAGTACTTC. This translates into CASSSARGLAYEQYF.

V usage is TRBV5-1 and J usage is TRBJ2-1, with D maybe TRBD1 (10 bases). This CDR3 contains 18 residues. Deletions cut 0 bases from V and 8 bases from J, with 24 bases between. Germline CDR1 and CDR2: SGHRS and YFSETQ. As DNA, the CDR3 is TGCGCCAGCAGCTTGGGGGACAGGGGACTAGCATCCGCGGATGAGCAGTTCTTC. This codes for CASSLGDRGLASADEQFF.

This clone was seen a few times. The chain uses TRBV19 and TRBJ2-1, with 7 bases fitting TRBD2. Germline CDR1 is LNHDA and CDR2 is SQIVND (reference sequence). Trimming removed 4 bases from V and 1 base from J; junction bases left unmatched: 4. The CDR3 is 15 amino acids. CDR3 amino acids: CASSKLAVSYNEQFF. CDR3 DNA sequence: TGTGCCAGTAGTAAGCTAGCGGTTTCCTACAATGAGCAGTTCTTC.

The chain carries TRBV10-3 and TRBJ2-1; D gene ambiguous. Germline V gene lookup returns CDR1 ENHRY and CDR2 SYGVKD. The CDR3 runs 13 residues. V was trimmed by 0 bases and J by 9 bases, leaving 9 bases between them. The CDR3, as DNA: TGTGCCATCAGTGAGTCGAACTTAGCTGAGCAGTTCTTC. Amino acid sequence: CAISESNLAEQFF.

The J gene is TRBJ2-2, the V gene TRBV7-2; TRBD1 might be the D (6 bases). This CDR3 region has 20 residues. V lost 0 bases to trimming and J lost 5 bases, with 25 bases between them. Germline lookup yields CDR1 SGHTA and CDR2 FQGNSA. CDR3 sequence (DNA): TGTGCCAGCAGCTTAGCAAAAGCCTCGACAGGACCCAAACGGACCGGGGAGCTGTTTTTT. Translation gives CASSLAKASTGPKRTGELFF.

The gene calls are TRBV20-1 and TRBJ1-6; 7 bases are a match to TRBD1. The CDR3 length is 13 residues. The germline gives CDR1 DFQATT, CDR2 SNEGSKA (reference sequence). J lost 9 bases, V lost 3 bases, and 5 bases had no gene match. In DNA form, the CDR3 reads TGCAGTGCTAGTTGGGACAGTGGTTCACCCCTCCACTTT. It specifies CSASWDSGSPLHF.

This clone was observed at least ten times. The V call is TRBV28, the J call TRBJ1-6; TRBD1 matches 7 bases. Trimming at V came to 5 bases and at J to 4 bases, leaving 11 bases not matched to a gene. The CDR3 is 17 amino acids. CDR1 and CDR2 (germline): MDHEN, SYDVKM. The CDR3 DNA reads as TGTGCCAGCAGTCACTATGACAGGGCTACGTATAATTCACCCCTCCACTTT. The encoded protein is CASSHYDRATYNSPLHF.

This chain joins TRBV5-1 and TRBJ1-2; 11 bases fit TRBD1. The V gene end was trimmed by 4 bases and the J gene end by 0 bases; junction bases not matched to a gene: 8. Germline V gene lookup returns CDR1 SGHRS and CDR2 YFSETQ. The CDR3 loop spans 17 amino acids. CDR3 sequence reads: CASSQGQGAQTNYGYTF. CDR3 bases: TGCGCCAGCAGCCAAGGACAGGGGGCCCAAACTAACTATGGCTACACCTTC.

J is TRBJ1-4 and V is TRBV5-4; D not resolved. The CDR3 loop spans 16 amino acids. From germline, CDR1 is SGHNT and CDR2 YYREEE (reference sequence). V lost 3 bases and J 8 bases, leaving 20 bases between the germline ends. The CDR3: CASSSRDVGRLEKLFF. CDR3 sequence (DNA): TGTGCCAGCAGCTCCCGCGACGTAGGGAGGTTAGAAAAACTGTTTTTT. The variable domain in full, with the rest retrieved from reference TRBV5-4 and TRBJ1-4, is ETGVTQSPTHLIKTRGQQVTLRCSSQSGHNTVSWYQQALGQGPQFIFQYYREEENGRGNFPPRFSGLQFPNYSSELNVNALELDDSALYLCASSSRDVGRLEKLFFGSGTQLSVL.

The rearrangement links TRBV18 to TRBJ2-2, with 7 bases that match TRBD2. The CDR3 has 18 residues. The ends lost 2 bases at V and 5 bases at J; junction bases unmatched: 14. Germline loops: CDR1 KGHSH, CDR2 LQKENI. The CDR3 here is CASSPFPSGAVGTGELFF. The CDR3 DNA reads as TGTGCCAGCTCACCATTTCCTAGCGGAGCAGTAGGGACCGGGGAGCTGTTTTTT. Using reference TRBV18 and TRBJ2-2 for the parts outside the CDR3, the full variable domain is NAGVMQNPRHLVRRRGQEARLRCSPMKGHSHVYWYRQLPEEGLKFMVYLQKENIIDESGMPKERFSAEFPKEGPSILRIQQVVRGDSAAYFCASSPFPSGAVGTGELFFGEGSRLTVL.

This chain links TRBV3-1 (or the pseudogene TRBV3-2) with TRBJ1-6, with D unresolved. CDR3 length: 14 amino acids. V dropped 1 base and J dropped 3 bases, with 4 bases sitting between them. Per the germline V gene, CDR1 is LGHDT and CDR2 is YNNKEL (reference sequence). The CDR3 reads CASSQGGYNSPLHF. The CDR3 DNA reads TGTGCCAGCAGCCAAGGCGGCTATAATTCACCCCTCCACTTT.

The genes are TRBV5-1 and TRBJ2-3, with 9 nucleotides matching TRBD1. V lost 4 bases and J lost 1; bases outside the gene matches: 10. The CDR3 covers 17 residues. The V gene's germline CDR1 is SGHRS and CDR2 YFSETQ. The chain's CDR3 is CASSLQVRQGGTDTQYF. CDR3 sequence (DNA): TGCGCCAGCAGCCTACAAGTGAGACAGGGGGGCACAGATACGCAGTATTTT.

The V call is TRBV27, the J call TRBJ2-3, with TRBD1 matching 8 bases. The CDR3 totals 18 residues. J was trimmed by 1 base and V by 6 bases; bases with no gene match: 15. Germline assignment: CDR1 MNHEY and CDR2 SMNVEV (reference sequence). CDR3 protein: CASRSLLTGQGGTDTQYF. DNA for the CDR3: TGTGCCAGCAGGTCTCTGCTTACTGGACAGGGTGGCACAGATACGCAGTATTTT.

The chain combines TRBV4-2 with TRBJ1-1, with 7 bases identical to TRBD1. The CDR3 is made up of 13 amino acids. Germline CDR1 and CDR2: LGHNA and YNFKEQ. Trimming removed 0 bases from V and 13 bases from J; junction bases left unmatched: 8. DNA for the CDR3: TGTGCCAGCAGCCAAGATACCCAGGGGGAGGTTTTCTTT. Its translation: CASSQDTQGEVFF.

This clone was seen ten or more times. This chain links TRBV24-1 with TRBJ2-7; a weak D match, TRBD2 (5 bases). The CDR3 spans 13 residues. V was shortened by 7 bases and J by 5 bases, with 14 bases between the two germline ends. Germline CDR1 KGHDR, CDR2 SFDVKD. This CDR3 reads CATSEASGNEQYF. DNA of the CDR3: TGTGCCACCAGCGAGGCGTCGGGGAACGAGCAGTACTTC.

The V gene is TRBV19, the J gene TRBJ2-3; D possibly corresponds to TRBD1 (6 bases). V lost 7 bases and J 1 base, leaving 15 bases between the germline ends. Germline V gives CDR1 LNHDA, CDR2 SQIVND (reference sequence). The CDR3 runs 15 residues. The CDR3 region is CASTPITGRTDTQYF. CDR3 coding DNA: TGTGCCAGTACCCCCATCACAGGGCGCACAGATACGCAGTATTTT.

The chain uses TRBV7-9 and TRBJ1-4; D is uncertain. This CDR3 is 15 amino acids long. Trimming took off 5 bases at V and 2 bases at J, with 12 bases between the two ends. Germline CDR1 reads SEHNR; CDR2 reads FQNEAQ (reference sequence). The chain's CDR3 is CASSPAGSTNEKLFF. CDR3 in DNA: TGTGCCAGCAGCCCGGCGGGGTCCACTAATGAAAAACTGTTTTTT.

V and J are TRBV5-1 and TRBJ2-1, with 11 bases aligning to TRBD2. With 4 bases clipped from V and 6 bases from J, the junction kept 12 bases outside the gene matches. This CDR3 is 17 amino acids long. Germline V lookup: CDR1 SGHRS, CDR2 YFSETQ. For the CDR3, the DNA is TGCGCCAGCAGCGGCCCACGACTAGCGGGATATGTCAATGAGCAGTTCTTC. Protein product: CASSGPRLAGYVNEQFF. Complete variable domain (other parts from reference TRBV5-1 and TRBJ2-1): KAGVTQTPRYLIKTRGQQVTLSCSPISGHRSVSWYQQTPGQGLQFLFEYFSETQRNKGNFPGRFSGRQFSNSRSEMNVSTLELGDSALYLCASSGPRLAGYVNEQFFGPGTRLTVL.

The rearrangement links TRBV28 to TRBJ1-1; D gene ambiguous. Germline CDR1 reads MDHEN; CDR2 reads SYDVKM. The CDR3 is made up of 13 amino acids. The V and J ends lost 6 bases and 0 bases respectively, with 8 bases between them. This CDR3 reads CASSVQMNTEAFF. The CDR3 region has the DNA TGTGCCAGCAGCGTACAGATGAACACTGAAGCTTTCTTT.

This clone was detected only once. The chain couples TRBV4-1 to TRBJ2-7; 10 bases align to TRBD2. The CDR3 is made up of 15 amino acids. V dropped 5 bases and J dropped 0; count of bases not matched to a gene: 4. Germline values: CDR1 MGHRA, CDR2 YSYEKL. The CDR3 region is CASSSGLADSYEQYF. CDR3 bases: TGCGCCAGCAGCTCAGGACTAGCGGACTCCTACGAGCAGTACTTC.

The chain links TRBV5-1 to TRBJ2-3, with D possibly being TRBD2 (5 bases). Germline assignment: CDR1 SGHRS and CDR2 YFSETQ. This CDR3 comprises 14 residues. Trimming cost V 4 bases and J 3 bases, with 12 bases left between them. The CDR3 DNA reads TGCGCCAGCAGCGTTCGATCGGGGACAGATACGCAGTATTTT. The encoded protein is CASSVRSGTDTQYF.

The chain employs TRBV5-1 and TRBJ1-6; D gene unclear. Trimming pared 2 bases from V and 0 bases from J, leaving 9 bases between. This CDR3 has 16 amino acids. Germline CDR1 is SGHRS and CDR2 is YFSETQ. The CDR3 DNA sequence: TGCGCCAGCAGCTTACAAAGCGCCTCCTATAATTCACCCCTCCACTTT. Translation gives CASSLQSASYNSPLHF.

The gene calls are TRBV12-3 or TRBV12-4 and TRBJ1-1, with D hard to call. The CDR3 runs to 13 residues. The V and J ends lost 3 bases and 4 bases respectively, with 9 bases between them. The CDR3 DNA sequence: TGTGCCAGCAGTTTGAGGAGGGTCACTGAAGCTTTCTTT. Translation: CASSLRRVTEAFF.

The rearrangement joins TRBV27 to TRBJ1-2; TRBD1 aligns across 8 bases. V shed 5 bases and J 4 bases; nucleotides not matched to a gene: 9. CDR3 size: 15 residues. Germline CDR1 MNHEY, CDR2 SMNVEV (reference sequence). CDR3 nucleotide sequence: TGTGCCAGCAGTCCGTTCGGACAGGGAATCTATGGCTACACCTTC. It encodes CASSPFGQGIYGYTF.

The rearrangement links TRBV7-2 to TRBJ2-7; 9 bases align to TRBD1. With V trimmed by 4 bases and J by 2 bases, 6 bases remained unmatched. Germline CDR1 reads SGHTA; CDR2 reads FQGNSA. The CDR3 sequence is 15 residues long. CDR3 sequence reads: CASSYTGGDPYEQYF. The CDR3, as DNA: TGTGCCAGCAGCTATACAGGGGGCGATCCCTACGAGCAGTACTTC.

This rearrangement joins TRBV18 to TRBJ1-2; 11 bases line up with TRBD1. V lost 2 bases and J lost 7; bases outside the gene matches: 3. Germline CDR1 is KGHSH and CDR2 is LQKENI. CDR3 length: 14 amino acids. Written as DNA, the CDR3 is TGTGCCAGCTCACCAGGACAGGGGGCTCGTGGCTACACCTTC. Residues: CASSPGQGARGYTF.

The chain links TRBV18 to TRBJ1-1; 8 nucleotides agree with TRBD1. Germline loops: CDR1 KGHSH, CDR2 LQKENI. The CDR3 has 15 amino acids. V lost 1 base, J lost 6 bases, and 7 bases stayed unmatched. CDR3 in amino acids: CASSPRDRFAAEAFF. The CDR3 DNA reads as TGTGCCAGCTCACCACGGGACAGGTTTGCGGCTGAAGCTTTCTTT.

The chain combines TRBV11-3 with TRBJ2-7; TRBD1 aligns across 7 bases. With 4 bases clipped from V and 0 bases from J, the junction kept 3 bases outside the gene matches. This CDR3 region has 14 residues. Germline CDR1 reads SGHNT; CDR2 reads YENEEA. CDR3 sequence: CASSWDSSSYEQYF. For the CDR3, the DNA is TGTGCCAGCAGCTGGGACAGTAGCTCCTACGAGCAGTACTTC.

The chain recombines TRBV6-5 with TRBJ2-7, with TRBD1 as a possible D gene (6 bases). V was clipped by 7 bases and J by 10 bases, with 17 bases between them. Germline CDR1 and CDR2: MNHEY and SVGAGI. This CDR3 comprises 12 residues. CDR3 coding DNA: TGTGCCAGCACTTCGGACAGCGTTACCCAGTACTTC. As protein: CASTSDSVTQYF.